This is a list of T cell receptor beta chains from one sample in a study of blood T cell repertoires in COVID-19. Assay: immunoSEQ multiplex PCR; the TCRdb copy retains only in-frame clones and omits some. The data show some 69,000 clones, roughly 90% seen once. Sequenced input: peripheral blood. The receptor source for this set is a man between 60 and 75 years old with acute or convalescent COVID-19. CDR3s include the opening cysteine and the closing phenylalanine or tryptophan. D genes are given only for firm matches. A clone size is listed for some rows: how often the clone was seen (once, few, many), or a class if it is expanded.

d_call,v_call,cdr3_length,clone_size,j_call,cdr3_aa,cdr3_nt
TRBD1,TRBV27,13,NA,TRBJ2-1,CASNFQGANEQFF,TGTGCCAGCAACTTCCAGGGGGCCAATGAGCAGTTCTTC
NA,TRBV10-3,15,NA,TRBJ1-4,CATRSQGTTNEKLFF,TGTGCCACCCGTTCCCAGGGGACAACTAATGAAAAACTGTTTTTT
NA,TRBV18,12,NA,TRBJ2-3,CASSPKGDTQYF,TGTGCCAGCTCACCAAAGGGGGATACGCAGTATTTT
TRBD2,TRBV2,15,once,TRBJ2-7,CASSGGLGGLHEQYF,TGTGCCAGCAGTGGGGGACTAGGGGGTCTCCACGAGCAGTACTTC
TRBD1,TRBV2,12,NA,TRBJ2-1,CASRQGNNEQFF,TGTGCCAGTAGACAGGGTAACAATGAGCAGTTCTTC
NA,TRBV30,14,NA,TRBJ2-1,CAWSVLTGRNEQFF,TGTGCCTGGAGTGTACTGACAGGGAGGAATGAGCAGTTCTTC
NA,TRBV9,15,NA,TRBJ1-1,CASSVPAGRYTEAFF,TGTGCCAGCAGCGTACCTGCGGGTAGGTACACTGAAGCTTTCTTT
NA,TRBV5-4,15,once,TRBJ1-2,CASSLVGMAGRGYTF,TGTGCCAGCAGCTTGGTGGGGATGGCAGGGCGCGGCTACACCTTC
NA,TRBV30,14,once,TRBJ2-4,CAWSVREAKNIQYF,TGTGCCTGGAGTGTACGGGAGGCCAAAAACATTCAGTACTTC
TRBD1,TRBV14,15,NA,TRBJ1-1,CASSQGQGRNTEAFF,TGTGCCAGCAGCCAGGGACAGGGGCGGAACACTGAAGCTTTCTTT
TRBD1,TRBV11-3,11,NA,TRBJ2-1,CASQGVHEQFF,TGTGCCAGCCAGGGGGTACATGAGCAGTTCTTC
NA,TRBV7-2,11,NA,TRBJ1-2,CASSSLYGYTF,TGTGCCAGCAGCTCCCTTTATGGCTACACCTTC
NA,TRBV3-1/TRBV3-2,16,NA,TRBJ1-2,CASSHTSLTGGYGYTF,TGTGCCAGCAGCCATACCAGCTTGACAGGAGGCTATGGCTACACCTTC
TRBD1,TRBV12-5,14,NA,TRBJ2-2,CASGLVQGAGELFF,TGTGCTAGTGGTTTGGTACAGGGGGCAGGGGAGCTGTTTTTT
NA,TRBV5-1,15,NA,TRBJ1-4,CASSLEGEANEKLFF,TGCGCCAGCAGCTTGGAGGGGGAAGCTAATGAAAAACTGTTTTTT
TRBD1,TRBV18,15,NA,TRBJ1-2,CASSPGQATNYGYTF,TGTGCCAGCTCACCCGGACAGGCCACTAACTATGGCTACACCTTC
NA,TRBV6-5,15,NA,TRBJ1-1,CASSSPGGGYTEAFF,TGTGCCAGCAGTTCGCCTGGGGGGGGTTACACTGAAGCTTTCTTT
NA,TRBV30,14,once,TRBJ2-5,CAWSGALLWETQYF,TGTGCCTGGAGTGGCGCACTACTTTGGGAGACCCAGTACTTC
NA,TRBV6-5,15,NA,TRBJ1-2,CASRRGDTANYGYTF,TGTGCCAGCAGAAGAGGGGACACCGCTAACTATGGCTACACCTTC
TRBD1,TRBV2,16,NA,TRBJ1-3,CASTSDRALRGNTIYF,TGTGCCAGCACCTCTGACAGGGCCCTTCGGGGAAACACCATATATTTT
TRBD1,TRBV5-1,15,NA,TRBJ1-1,CASRAGTGGSTEAFF,TGCGCCAGCAGGGCCGGGACAGGGGGCAGTACTGAAGCTTTCTTT
NA,TRBV7-8,16,NA,TRBJ2-1,CASSLVRGGSYNEQFF,TGTGCCAGCAGCTTAGTAAGGGGGGGCTCCTACAATGAGCAGTTCTTC
NA,TRBV18,16,NA,TRBJ1-5,CASSPDRPQGNQPQHF,TGTGCCAGCTCACCAGATCGGCCCCAGGGCAATCAGCCCCAGCATTTT
TRBD1,TRBV7-2,16,NA,TRBJ1-3,CASSIPARDRGYTIYF,TGTGCCAGCAGCATACCGGCCCGGGACAGGGGATACACCATATATTTT
NA,TRBV30,12,NA,TRBJ2-2,CAWTGDTGELFF,TGTGCCTGGACAGGGGACACCGGGGAGCTGTTTTTT
NA,TRBV24-1,15,NA,TRBJ1-1,CATSDSKTGNTEAFF,TGTGCCACCAGTGATTCGAAGACAGGGAACACTGAAGCTTTCTTT
TRBD1,TRBV30,18,NA,TRBJ1-1,CAWSGTSRDRVGFTEAFF,TGTGCCTGGAGCGGCACTTCCCGGGACAGGGTGGGATTTACTGAAGCTTTCTTT
NA,TRBV30,11,NA,TRBJ1-4,CAWSQGEKLFF,TGTGCCTGGAGCCAGGGAGAAAAACTGTTTTTT
TRBD1,TRBV2,18,NA,TRBJ1-5,CASSRPGQGAYSNQPQHF,TGTGCCAGCAGTCGCCCGGGACAGGGGGCCTATAGCAATCAGCCCCAGCATTTT
NA,TRBV2,15,NA,TRBJ1-1,CASREQGTMNTEAFF,TGTGCCAGCAGGGAACAGGGAACAATGAACACTGAAGCTTTCTTT